This paragraph covers one T cell receptor beta chain sequence. Its antigen remains unknown. Trimming shortened V by 3 bases and J by 5 bases, and 17 bases separated the two germline ends. This CDR3 is 15 amino acids long. Germline CDR1 is SGHTA and CDR2 is FQGNSA. Every immunoSEQ plate was one replicate of a subset's evenly spread DNA. Study processing details: There were no quality scores in the junction-only immunoSEQ sequences, so filtering differed. Sequencing was performed with immunoSEQ multiplex PCR; in TCRdb, only in-frame clones are kept and a portion is missing. Clone size and the V and J calls come from that table; the DNA yielded D and trimming. The sample lists some 300,000 clones, roughly 70% occurring once. This sample is part of a study of shared clonotypes between healthy human individuals. General study findings and limits: Sharing across a few donors was seen in around 5% of naive CD4 clonotypes.

The sample taken for sequencing was memory CD4+ T cells sorted from blood. The subset here: CD45RA-negative fraction. The sequence derives from a young man in good health. The V and J genes are TRBV7-2 and TRBJ2-7; maybe TRBD1 (6 bases). CDR3 amino acids: CASSLGARGSHEQYF. The CDR3 DNA reads TGTGCCAGCAGCTTGGGAGCCAGGGGCTCGCACGAGCAGTACTTC.